This T cell receptor beta chain was obtained from a study of tumor-infiltrating lymphocytes in primary liver carcinoma. Study summary: Tissue type made little difference to sample yields of roughly 3.65 to 8 million productive TCRbeta reads.

Study-wide findings and caveats: No more than about 8-24% of top clones could be seen in all five tumor regions. Significantly greater top-250-clone fractions characterized tumors relative to blood (p = 0.039).

Starting material of 500 to 600 ng total RNA yielded TCR beta cDNA via a constant-region primer. Slightly modified ARM-PCR served as the procedure for the TCR beta libraries. These libraries came from three rounds of nested multiplex PCR. MiXCR, applied by TCRdb to the multiplex PCR reads, yields one record per CDR3 protein. Of 40,000 to 55,000 distinct CDR3 sequences listed, 60% to 80% are singletons. About this clonotype: Antigen specificity is unknown.

Investigators took RNA and DNA out together from approximately 22-30 mg of unsorted bulk tissue. There were only treatment-naive patients, all with chronic HBV infection. The specimen sequenced was liver tumor tissue from sampling region 5. Described subset: tumor region T5, tumor centre. The receptor's source is a man aged 40-49 years with primary liver carcinoma and hepatitis B virus infection.

The CDR3 DNA follows: TGTACTAGCAGTGAGCGGAAAAGCAATGAGCAGTTCTTC. Residues: CTSSERKSNEQFF. The chain carries TRBV6-1 and TRBJ2-1; D perhaps matches TRBD2 (6 bases). Germline V gene data show CDR1 as MNHNS and CDR2 as SASEGT. The CDR3 runs 13 residues.